A selection of T cell receptor beta chains follows, all from one sample in a study of blood T cell repertoires in COVID-19. Repertoires were generated with immunoSEQ multiplex PCR, while TCRdb's copy carries only in-frame clones and drops some. The data show some 90,000 clones, roughly 90% seen once. The sample was peripheral blood. The receptors were sampled from a man aged 50 to 60 with acute or convalescent COVID-19. Each CDR3 is given with its conserved first and last residue. The order of the fields is V gene, J gene, CDR3 protein.

v_call: TRBV5-4
j_call: TRBJ1-1
cdr3_aa: CAVRGVLDTEAFF

v_call: TRBV27
j_call: TRBJ2-3
cdr3_aa: CASSLGQSTDTQYF

v_call: TRBV4-2
j_call: TRBJ2-5
cdr3_aa: CASSPSTGTQETQYF

v_call: TRBV29-1
j_call: TRBJ2-5
cdr3_aa: CSVTEGGLETQYF

v_call: TRBV28
j_call: TRBJ1-1
cdr3_aa: CASSFSGNTEAFF

v_call: TRBV4-1
j_call: TRBJ1-1
cdr3_aa: CASSQDRAGGTEAFF

v_call: TRBV7-2
j_call: TRBJ1-6
cdr3_aa: CASSPLAGANNSPLHF

v_call: TRBV5-4
j_call: TRBJ1-3
cdr3_aa: CASSLQGARGNTIYF

v_call: TRBV19
j_call: TRBJ1-2
cdr3_aa: CASIGLDSPNYGYTF

v_call: TRBV7-2
j_call: TRBJ1-2
cdr3_aa: CASSLLYGYTF

v_call: TRBV6-5
j_call: TRBJ1-1
cdr3_aa: CASSYVQGIAEAFF

v_call: TRBV6-5
j_call: TRBJ2-1
cdr3_aa: CASKERQGADEQFF

v_call: TRBV5-5
j_call: TRBJ1-2
cdr3_aa: CASSLDRGGGYTF

v_call: TRBV18
j_call: TRBJ2-2
cdr3_aa: CASSPRFVDTGELFF

v_call: TRBV5-6
j_call: TRBJ1-2
cdr3_aa: CASSRSGGANYGYTF

v_call: TRBV19
j_call: TRBJ2-1
cdr3_aa: CASSMGSGWGYNEQFF

v_call: TRBV6-5
j_call: TRBJ2-1
cdr3_aa: CASSYRGSSYNEQFF

v_call: TRBV11-2
j_call: TRBJ2-5
cdr3_aa: CASRQGRETQYF

v_call: TRBV27
j_call: TRBJ1-1
cdr3_aa: CASSPYGANTEAFF

v_call: TRBV7-9
j_call: TRBJ2-3
cdr3_aa: CASSRSGPLTDTQYF

v_call: TRBV7-8
j_call: TRBJ2-3
cdr3_aa: CASSLAQGPQYF

v_call: TRBV5-5
j_call: TRBJ2-1
cdr3_aa: CACGVAGNEQFF

v_call: TRBV19
j_call: TRBJ1-1
cdr3_aa: CASSLRGNTEAFF